This T cell receptor (beta chain) stems from a study of T cell responses to AZD1222 COVID-19 vaccine. Study-level points and caveats: Nearly half of spike-specific TCRs reportedly go after variant regions that carry no mutations. There were mostly white British donors and more females than males, and clonal diversity was possibly underestimated. Across the whole spike, CD4 TCRs peaked at regions 160-218 and 743-854.

The data were produced by immunoSEQ multiplex PCR, yet TCRdb's version contains in-frame clones alone and is incomplete. The sample lists more than 95,000 clones; about 90% were seen once. The CDR3 extends over 14 amino acids. The V gene lost 1 base and the J gene lost 4 bases, with 8 bases spanning the gap. CDR1 and CDR2 from the germline V gene are KGHSH and LQKENI. In regard to this clone: Its antigen is unknown.

The V gene is TRBV18, the J gene TRBJ2-1; D remains unclear. This sample comprised peripheral blood, obtained on day 0 of MenACWY control vaccination. The clonotype was recovered from an adult in good health. CDR3 in amino acids: CASSPRETYNEQFF. CDR3 sequence (DNA): TGTGCCAGCTCACCACGGGAAACTTACAATGAGCAGTTCTTC.